This paragraph reports one TCR beta chain. This clonotype turned up a few times. Its antigen has not been determined. Base qualities are not provided; no much larger clone lies one nucleotide away. The TCR beta CDR3 regions were amplified from RNA transcripts. The first round of RT-PCR for the TCR CDR3 was performed with the HTBI primer set and the Qiagen OneStep RT-PCR kit. Libraries were constructed in a second round of multiplex PCR, after which size selection and purification were performed. Paired-end sequencing of the libraries was performed with 100 bp reads on an Illumina HiSeq2000. Turning to the authors' computational methods: SOAPnuke was used to process the raw data, with reads discarded if the reads contained adapters or uncalled bases, had a mean Phred below 15, or lacked an exact constant-primer or identifier match. High-quality paired reads were merged with COPE v1.2.5, and unique nucleotide sequences were defined as clonotypes. MiTCR v1.1 was used to align clonotypes to the IMGT TRBV, TRBD and TRBJ reference segments. Analysis was restricted to V-J combinations with a frequency above 0.0001, which covered 98% to 99.2% of repertoires. A TCS score was defined as the ratio between F50 (clonal expansion) and ExV (chaos), using BLOSUM62-based TCRdist between CDR3 peptides within each V-J. Welch's t-statistics and random forest reduced fewer than 550 V-J features to 13, which were used in a naive Bayes classifier (R e1071). The public reads were run again by TCRdb, first through fastp at Q25 and then through MiXCR, and only productive beta chains were kept. All rows with the same CDR3 protein become a single entry with the most common DNA and genes. The V and J calls were not made by the authors but by TCRdb's processing. This sample holds around 250,000 distinct CDR3 sequences; more than 12% were observed only once. The top ten hold 13% of the sample.

The entry originates in a study of T cells in Graves' hyperthyroidism and ophthalmopathy (dated by TCRdb to the late 2010s). Some background on the complete study: Peripheral blood was sampled at the time of initial diagnosis, prior to any treatment. To identify distinguishing TCR V-J signatures, a discovery cohort of some 99 patients was used, comprising 40 to 45 with Graves' ophthalmopathy and 57 with stable Graves' hyperthyroidism. Prospective prediction of ophthalmopathy was tested in an independent validation cohort of fewer than 20 hyperthyroidism patients and 17 patients who later progressed to ophthalmopathy. The 75 to 100 discovery patients were randomly divided into training and test sets at a 7:3 ratio. In addition, the study compared T-cell repertoires in thyroid tissue and in blood from five to seven Graves' hyperthyroidism patients. Following sampling, methimazole starting at 30 mg daily was given to hyperthyroidism patients, and high-dose intravenous methylprednisolone was given to ophthalmopathy patients. According to the paper, TCR Vbeta CDR3 sequencing was carried out on about 140 peripheral blood samples, which came from 40 to 45 ophthalmopathy, 75 to 80 hyperthyroidism and about 17 progressor patients. Results and caveats for the whole study, not just this receptor: Most expanded thyroid clonotypes (frequency above 0.001) were also detected in blood, suggesting blood repertoires may reflect thyroid immune responses. Sample size was not statistically predetermined, and blinding of investigators to group allocation was not performed. In validation, progression to ophthalmopathy was predicted by the model with about 70% sensitivity and 72.22% specificity, a median of about 6 months before onset. Ophthalmopathy was separated from stable hyperthyroidism by a 13 V-J signature model, with approximately 85% sensitivity and approximately 81% specificity obtained in cross-validation and 80%/75% obtained in testing.

The hyperthyroidism patients were between 18 and 65 years old and newly diagnosed, with a disease duration of less than 2 months. The study excluded patients with uncontrolled infections, other autoimmune diseases, pregnancy or lactation. Diagnoses were based on clinical symptoms, serum thyroxine and TRAb, thyroid ultrasound and orbital computed tomography. Blood from progressor patients was drawn when they were first diagnosed with hyperthyroidism, before any ophthalmopathy symptoms appeared. PBMCs were separated from under 11 ml of fresh peripheral blood using Ficoll-Paque density gradient centrifugation. Progressor patients were first diagnosed with Graves' hyperthyroidism and then developed ophthalmopathy during follow-up. Total RNA was extracted using Trizol reagent, and RNA quality was assessed on an Agilent 2100 Bioanalyzer. The CDR3 goes from the cysteine to the phenylalanine over 13 residues. The sequence is cut down to CDR3 DNA, 39 bases in frame from base 1. V and J are truncated by 4 bases and 6 bases respectively, leaving an intervening sequence of 10 bases. Looking up the germline V gene yields CDR1 MRHNA and CDR2 SNTAGT.

This receptor was taken from a woman in her thirties or forties with Graves' hyperthyroidism that later progressed to Graves' ophthalmopathy. Sequencing used blood. Rearrangement joined TRBV6-4 to TRBJ2-1; the D gene identity is not certain. The DNA reads TGTGCCAGCAGTGTGTCCGAAGTCAATGAGCAGTTCTTC. Its protein product is CASSVSEVNEQFF.